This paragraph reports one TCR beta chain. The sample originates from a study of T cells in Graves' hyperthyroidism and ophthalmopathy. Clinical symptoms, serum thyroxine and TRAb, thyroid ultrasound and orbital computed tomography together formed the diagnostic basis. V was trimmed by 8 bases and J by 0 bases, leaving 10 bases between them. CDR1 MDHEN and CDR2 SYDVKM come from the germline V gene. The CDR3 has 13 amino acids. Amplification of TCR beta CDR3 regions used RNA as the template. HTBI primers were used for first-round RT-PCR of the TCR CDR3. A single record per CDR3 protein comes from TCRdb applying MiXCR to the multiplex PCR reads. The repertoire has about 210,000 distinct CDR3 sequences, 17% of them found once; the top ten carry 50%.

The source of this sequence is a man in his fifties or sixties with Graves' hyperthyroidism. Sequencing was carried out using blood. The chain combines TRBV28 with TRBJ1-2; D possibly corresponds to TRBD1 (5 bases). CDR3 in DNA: TGTGCCAGCTGGGACCGAACTAACTATGGCTACACCTTC. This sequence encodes CASWDRTNYGYTF.